The TCR beta chain described here comes from a study of cytomegalovirus exposure and HLA in healthy donors. The PCR had 60 Vbeta and 13 Jbeta primers. Clones were sequenced by immunoSEQ multiplex PCR, and TCRdb holds only the in-frame ones, with some missing. The sample has roughly 100,000 clones; about 60% are singletons. Points from the study as a whole: Based on reports, TCR beta sequences accurately predicted HLA-A and HLA-B alleles for most subjects. There were 160 or so TCR beta chains listed as cytomegalovirus-associated. In the analysis, some V segments, TRBV6-2 and TRBV6-3 included, were excluded as indistinguishable.

In its sample, this clone was seen a few times. The antigen is unknown. Trimming stripped 10 bases from V and 3 bases from J, with 14 bases between. Germline CDR1 is MNHEY and CDR2 is SMNVEV (reference sequence). The CDR3 has 13 residues. This donor's CMV serostatus is unrecorded. What was sequenced was PBMCs. The rearrangement uses TRBV27 and TRBJ2-3, with D perhaps matching TRBD1 (6 bases). The source of this sequence is a human donor in good health. The CDR3 DNA is TGTGCCACCAGGAGGACAGAGACAGATACGCAGTATTTT. It encodes CATRRTETDTQYF.